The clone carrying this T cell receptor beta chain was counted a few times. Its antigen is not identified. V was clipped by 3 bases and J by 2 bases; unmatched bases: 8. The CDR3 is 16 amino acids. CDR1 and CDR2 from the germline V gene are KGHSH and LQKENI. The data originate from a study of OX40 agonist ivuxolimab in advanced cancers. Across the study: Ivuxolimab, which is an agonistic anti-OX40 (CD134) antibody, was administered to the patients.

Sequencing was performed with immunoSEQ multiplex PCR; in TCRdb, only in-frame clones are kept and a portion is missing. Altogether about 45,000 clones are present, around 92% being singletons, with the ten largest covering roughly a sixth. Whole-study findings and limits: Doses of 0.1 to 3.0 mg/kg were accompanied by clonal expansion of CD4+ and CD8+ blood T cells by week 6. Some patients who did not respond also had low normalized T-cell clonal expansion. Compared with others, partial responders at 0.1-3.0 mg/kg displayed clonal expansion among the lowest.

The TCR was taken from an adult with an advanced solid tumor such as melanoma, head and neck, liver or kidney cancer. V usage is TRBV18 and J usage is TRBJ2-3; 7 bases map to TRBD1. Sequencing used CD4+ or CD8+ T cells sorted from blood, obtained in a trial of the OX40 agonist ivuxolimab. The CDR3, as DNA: TGTGCCAGCTCACCTACAGGGGAGTTCGTCACAGATACGCAGTATTTT. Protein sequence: CASSPTGEFVTDTQYF.